This is a list of T cell receptor beta chains from one sample in a study. One entry per CDR3 protein, called by TCRdb with MiXCR from the 5' RACE reads. In the table there are approximately 11,000 distinct CDR3 sequences, around 47% of which are singletons. Sequenced input: tumor-infiltrating naive CD4+ T cells sorted from the breast tumor. These receptors all come from a female donor with breast cancer. CDR3s include the opening cysteine and the closing phenylalanine or tryptophan.

V gene: TRBV7-2
J gene: TRBJ2-5
CDR3 protein: CASSFRVQGTQYF

V gene: TRBV29-1
J gene: TRBJ1-1
CDR3 protein: CSVAAGMNTEAFF

V gene: TRBV11-3
J gene: TRBJ2-3
CDR3 protein: CAGSIDTDTQYF

V gene: TRBV18
J gene: TRBJ1-1
CDR3 protein: CASSPPGSITEAFF

V gene: TRBV6-5
J gene: TRBJ2-1
CDR3 protein: CASRRPGLDGREQFF

V gene: TRBV7-2
J gene: TRBJ2-7
CDR3 protein: CASSPLAGAGGEQYF

V gene: TRBV5-5
J gene: TRBJ2-7
CDR3 protein: CASSWDIFYEQYF

V gene: TRBV6-1
J gene: TRBJ1-3
CDR3 protein: CASSGKNPGHERNTIYF

V gene: TRBV20-1
J gene: TRBJ2-5
CDR3 protein: CSARTRGRQDVETQCF

V gene: TRBV28
J gene: TRBJ2-1
CDR3 protein: CASSSLLPSSYNEQFF

V gene: TRBV28
J gene: TRBJ1-2
CDR3 protein: CASSSTGGRDYGYTF

V gene: TRBV29-1
J gene: TRBJ1-2
CDR3 protein: CSVPRDTYGYTF

V gene: TRBV12-3/TRBV12-4
J gene: TRBJ2-5
CDR3 protein: CASTDGQAETQYF

V gene: TRBV29-1
J gene: TRBJ1-1
CDR3 protein: CSVAGRNTEAFF

V gene: TRBV10-3
J gene: TRBJ2-1
CDR3 protein: CAIRDIRAVNEQFF

V gene: TRBV7-8
J gene: TRBJ1-3
CDR3 protein: CASSLRTGGDTIYF

V gene: TRBV12-3/TRBV12-4
J gene: TRBJ1-1
CDR3 protein: CASRPRISTGTEAFF

V gene: TRBV6-2/TRBV6-3
J gene: TRBJ2-1
CDR3 protein: CASSTRTSGSYNEQFF

V gene: TRBV7-2
J gene: TRBJ2-5
CDR3 protein: CASSMRTGRALLETQYF

V gene: TRBV30
J gene: TRBJ1-1
CDR3 protein: CAWSPTDREAFF

V gene: TRBV4-3
J gene: TRBJ1-2
CDR3 protein: CASSQGDTKNYGYTF

V gene: TRBV7-2
J gene: TRBJ1-1
CDR3 protein: CASSLDQNTEAFF

V gene: TRBV7-9
J gene: TRBJ2-1
CDR3 protein: CASSSVAGPYNEQFF

V gene: TRBV29-1
J gene: TRBJ1-1
CDR3 protein: CSVRRRQGTMNTEAFF

V gene: TRBV7-3
J gene: TRBJ2-3
CDR3 protein: CASSPGLAGGSDTQYF

V gene: TRBV6-2/TRBV6-3
J gene: TRBJ2-2
CDR3 protein: CASGKTGDTGELFF

V gene: TRBV3-1
J gene: TRBJ1-6
CDR3 protein: CASSRDRANSPLHF

V gene: TRBV29-1
J gene: TRBJ2-3
CDR3 protein: CSVVGTSGNRAGDTQYF

V gene: TRBV3-1
J gene: TRBJ1-5
CDR3 protein: CASSGGPSGQPQHF

V gene: TRBV7-6
J gene: TRBJ1-2
CDR3 protein: CASSLSIPGGSYGYTF

V gene: TRBV20-1
J gene: TRBJ1-3
CDR3 protein: CSARVFGDSGNTIYF

V gene: TRBV6-2/TRBV6-3
J gene: TRBJ1-2
CDR3 protein: CASSYTLNTGFAGYTF

V gene: TRBV25-1
J gene: TRBJ1-1
CDR3 protein: CASFDRVGTEAFF

V gene: TRBV3-1
J gene: TRBJ2-1
CDR3 protein: CASSPLSGSSYNEQFF

V gene: TRBV4-2
J gene: TRBJ2-2
CDR3 protein: CASSPLAGGEAGELFF

V gene: TRBV20-1
J gene: TRBJ2-3
CDR3 protein: CSALPPGLTSTDTQYF

V gene: TRBV4-2
J gene: TRBJ1-6
CDR3 protein: CASSQDVGGSPLHF

V gene: TRBV5-1
J gene: TRBJ2-1
CDR3 protein: CASRPPPGKWDNEQFF

V gene: TRBV18
J gene: TRBJ1-1
CDR3 protein: CASSPTKMNTEAFF

V gene: TRBV4-1
J gene: TRBJ2-3
CDR3 protein: CASSLPGGGRDTQYF

V gene: TRBV15
J gene: TRBJ1-6
CDR3 protein: CATSRDPGKGPPLHF

V gene: TRBV5-1
J gene: TRBJ2-7
CDR3 protein: CASSPDSYEQYF

V gene: TRBV4-3
J gene: TRBJ1-1
CDR3 protein: CASSQGGRNTEAFF

V gene: TRBV6-5
J gene: TRBJ1-2
CDR3 protein: CASSYGGSYTF

V gene: TRBV12-3/TRBV12-4
J gene: TRBJ2-1
CDR3 protein: CASSLFSGSYEQFF

V gene: TRBV12-3/TRBV12-4
J gene: TRBJ2-7
CDR3 protein: CASSLGRGLASGLTYEQYF

V gene: TRBV29-1
J gene: TRBJ2-3
CDR3 protein: CSAKRELVDTQYF

V gene: TRBV6-5
J gene: TRBJ2-1
CDR3 protein: CASSYRGHNEQFF

V gene: TRBV20-1
J gene: TRBJ2-5
CDR3 protein: CSATGGVLETQYF

V gene: TRBV10-3
J gene: TRBJ2-7
CDR3 protein: CAISVKRANSYEQYF

V gene: TRBV12-3/TRBV12-4
J gene: TRBJ2-5
CDR3 protein: CASSGDSQETQYF